Shown below are 30 T cell receptor beta chains from a single sample sequenced in a study of blood T cell repertoires in COVID-19. Only in-frame clones appear in the TCRdb table, and some are missing; sequencing was by immunoSEQ multiplex PCR. The sample yields about 290,000 clones, around four fifths seen once. Sequenced input: peripheral blood. Source of these receptors: a woman aged 45 to 65 with active or convalescent COVID-19.

The J gene is TRBJ1-1, the V gene TRBV18; D is perhaps TRBD1 (6 bases). Germline V CDR1 and CDR2: KGHSH, LQKENI. Trimming took 3 bases from V and 8 from J, leaving 10 bases between them. The CDR3 has 12 residues. CDR3 bases: TGTGCCAGCTCACCGTGGCAGGGGGAAGCTTTCTTT. Its translation: CASSPWQGEAFF.

Turning to this clone: A junction boundary mismatches the germline segment, possibly from a read error. V gene TRBV2 combines with J gene TRBJ2-1; TRBD2 aligns across 8 bases. The CDR3 runs 15 residues. Germline values: CDR1 SNHLY, CDR2 FYNNEI. The DNA for the CDR3 is TGTGCAAGCAGATTGGCGGGAGGCCCCGGGGGTGAGCAGTTCTTC. It encodes CASRLAGGPGGEQFF.

The rearrangement joins TRBV7-9 to TRBJ2-7; 8 bases line up with TRBD2. This CDR3 has 16 amino acids. Germline CDR1 reads SEHNR; CDR2 reads FQNEAQ (reference sequence). V was clipped by 1 base and J by 6 bases; unmatched bases: 11. The CDR3 here is CASSLGVGSGSREQYF. CDR3 sequence (DNA): TGTGCCAGCAGCTTAGGCGTGGGGAGCGGGAGCCGCGAGCAGTACTTC.

The genes are TRBV3-1 (or the pseudogene TRBV3-2) and TRBJ2-5; possible D gene TRBD1, 6 bases. The CDR3 is made up of 14 amino acids. Germline V gives CDR1 LGHDT, CDR2 YNNKEL (reference sequence). V was trimmed by 0 bases and J by 4 bases, leaving 9 bases between them. The CDR3 coding sequence is TGTGCCAGCAGCCAAGATATACAGGGAGAGACCCAGTACTTC. Translation: CASSQDIQGETQYF.

This clone has only one observation. This rearrangement joins TRBV30 to TRBJ1-1; the D is unclear. The CDR3 length is 12 residues. V was cut by 0 bases and J by 3 bases, with 5 bases left in between. Per germline, CDR1 GTSNPN and CDR2 SVGIG (reference sequence). CDR3 sequence: CAWSVEDTEAFF. The CDR3 DNA reads TGTGCCTGGAGTGTTGAGGACACTGAAGCTTTCTTT.

The chain couples TRBV28 to TRBJ2-1; 9 nucleotides align to TRBD2. This CDR3 contains 15 residues. Germline CDR1 reads MDHEN; CDR2 reads SYDVKM. The V segment lost 5 bases and the J segment 7 bases; nucleotides outside the gene matches: 9. CDR3 protein: CASSSAGGPWNEQFF. In nucleotides, the CDR3 is TGTGCCAGCAGTAGTGCGGGAGGGCCTTGGAATGAGCAGTTCTTC.

This chain uses TRBV6-5 with TRBJ2-7, with D possibly TRBD2 on 5 matching bases. The CDR3 extends over 14 amino acids. Germline CDR1 MNHEY, CDR2 SVGAGI. Trimming pared 0 bases from V and 3 bases from J, leaving 9 bases between. This CDR3 reads CASSYSRANYEQYF. The CDR3 DNA follows: TGTGCCAGCAGTTACTCGAGGGCCAACTACGAGCAGTACTTC.

The chain employs TRBV28 and TRBJ1-1; TRBD1 matches at 8 bases. After removal of 2 bases from V and 3 bases from J, the junction contained 8 bases not matched to a gene. The germline gives CDR1 MDHEN, CDR2 SYDVKM. This CDR3 is built from 16 residues. CDR3 DNA sequence: TGTGCCAGCAGTTTAGGGCAGTACAGGGGGGACACTGAAGCTTTCTTT. This gives the protein CASSLGQYRGDTEAFF.

The CDR3 coding sequence is TGTGCAAGTCGCTTAGGACCGGGACTAGTACACATTCAGTACTTC. This translates into CASRLGPGLVHIQYF. The gene calls are TRBV12-2 and TRBJ2-4; the table's D call, TRBD2, has no DNA check behind it. TRBV12-2 is marked as a pseudogene. The CDR3 runs 15 residues.

The sample holds a few counts of this clone. The CDR3: CASSDSRGMRYGYTF. Written as DNA, the CDR3 is TGTGCCAGCAGTGATAGTAGAGGAATGCGCTATGGCTACACCTTC. The rearrangement uses TRBV2 and TRBJ1-2; no clear D. CDR1 is SNHLY and CDR2 is FYNNEI in the germline V gene. The CDR3 spans 15 residues. Trimming stripped 3 bases from V and 4 bases from J, with 15 bases between.

The rearrangement joins TRBV28 to TRBJ1-1; the match to TRBD1 covers 10 bases. The CDR3 runs to 14 residues. Germline CDR1 is MDHEN and CDR2 is SYDVKM. V shed 5 bases, J shed 4 bases, and the junction held 4 bases outside the gene matches. In DNA form, the CDR3 reads TGTGCCAGCAGTATTGGACAGGGGGGCACTGAAGCTTTCTTT. Its protein product is CASSIGQGGTEAFF.

The chain carries TRBV5-1 and TRBJ2-6, with TRBD2 matching 11 bases. This CDR3 spans 19 amino acids. Germline loops: CDR1 SGHRS, CDR2 YFSETQ. V gave up 0 bases and J gave up 2 bases; unmatched junction bases: 7. The CDR3, as DNA: TGCGCCAGCAGCTTGGATGGGTTAGCGGGAGGGCCTGGGGCCAACGTCCTGACTTTC. It codes for CASSLDGLAGGPGANVLTF.

Only one count was recorded for this clone. This chain connects TRBV5-1 to TRBJ2-2, with 8 bases lining up with TRBD2. The ends lost 0 bases at V and 4 bases at J; junction bases unmatched: 5. Germline-derived CDR1 and CDR2 are SGHRS and YFSETQ. The CDR3 runs 16 residues. CDR3 protein: CASSLAGAGGTGELFF. CDR3 nucleotides: TGCGCCAGCAGCTTGGCCGGGGCGGGAGGCACCGGGGAGCTGTTTTTT.

This clone was picked up a small number of times. The V call is TRBV6-2 or TRBV6-3, the J call TRBJ2-1, with 11 positions matching TRBD2. CDR3 size: 16 residues. V gave up 0 bases and J gave up 7 bases; unmatched junction bases: 5. Germline lookup yields CDR1 MNHEY and CDR2 SVGEGT. CDR3 residues: CASSYSMTSGINEQFF. For the CDR3, the DNA is TGTGCCAGCAGTTACTCGATGACTAGCGGGATTAATGAGCAGTTCTTC.

The rearrangement uses TRBV5-1 and TRBJ1-2, with D tentatively TRBD1 (5 bases). Germline CDR1 and CDR2: SGHRS and YFSETQ. The CDR3 is made up of 13 amino acids. Trimming took off 0 bases at V and 7 bases at J, with 10 bases between the two ends. As DNA, the CDR3 is TGCGCCAGCAGCTTGGATATGGGGCTTGGCTACACCTTC. Protein sequence: CASSLDMGLGYTF.

The chain joins TRBV5-1 to TRBJ2-2; a possible D gene is TRBD1 (6 bases). The germline gives CDR1 SGHRS, CDR2 YFSETQ. V was pared by 2 bases and J by 2 bases, with 13 bases between. This CDR3 contains 16 residues. The CDR3 coding sequence is TGCGCCAGCAGCTTTCTCACAGGGCTAAACACCGGGGAGCTGTTTTTT. Its protein product is CASSFLTGLNTGELFF.

The chain recombines TRBV15 with TRBJ2-3, with 16 nucleotides matching TRBD2. Germline V CDR1 and CDR2: LNHNV, YYDKDF (reference sequence). V trimming: 1 base; J trimming: 0 bases; junction bases outside the gene matches: 4. The CDR3 sequence is 19 residues long. As DNA, the CDR3 is TGTGCCACCAGCAGAGCAGGGACTAGCGGGAGGGCTAGCACAGATACGCAGTATTTT. Protein sequence: CATSRAGTSGRASTDTQYF.

The chain combines TRBV2 with TRBJ2-1, with 9 positions matching TRBD2. The germline V gene has CDR1 SNHLY and CDR2 FYNNEI. With V trimmed by 6 bases and J by 5 bases, 8 bases remained unmatched. This CDR3 has 15 residues. The CDR3 DNA follows: TGTGCCAGCAGCCCCAGGGCTAGCGGGAACAATGAGCAGTTCTTC. Amino acid sequence: CASSPRASGNNEQFF.

CDR3 nucleotides: TGCGCCAGCAGCCAAGACGCGGTTATATTCTATGGCTACACCTTC. Protein product: CASSQDAVIFYGYTF. The rearrangement links TRBV4-1 to TRBJ1-2; D not certain. The germline gives CDR1 MGHRA, CDR2 YSYEKL. This CDR3 has 15 amino acids. V shed 0 bases and J shed 4 bases, with 12 bases lying between them.

This clone was detected a few times. The gene calls are TRBV2 and TRBJ2-1, with a weak D call TRBD2 (6 bases). This CDR3 has 16 amino acids. Looked up from germline, CDR1 is SNHLY and CDR2 is FYNNEI. Trimming left V 0 bases short and J 8 bases short, with 17 bases between. Here the CDR3 reads CASSEALGSKGYEQFF. The CDR3 DNA reads as TGTGCCAGCAGTGAAGCGCTCGGGAGTAAAGGATATGAGCAGTTCTTC. Drawing the rest from reference TRBV2 and TRBJ2-1, the complete variable domain is EPEVTQTPSHQVTQMGQEVILRCVPISNHLYFYWYRQILGQKVEFLVSFYNNEISEKSEIFDDQFSVERPDGSNFTLKIRSTKLEDSAMYFCASSEALGSKGYEQFFGPGTRLTVL.

The chain is built from TRBV7-6 and TRBJ1-5, with D unclear. Trimming stripped 1 base from V and 7 bases from J, with 8 bases between. CDR3 size: 13 residues. The germline V gene encodes CDR1 SGHVS and CDR2 FNYEAQ. CDR3 nucleotide sequence: TGTGCCAGCAGCTTAGAGGAGTACCAGCCCCAGCATTTT. Translation gives CASSLEEYQPQHF.

The V gene is TRBV5-1, the J gene TRBJ1-2; TRBD1 matches at 7 bases. V shed 4 bases and J 3 bases; nucleotides not matched to a gene: 6. CDR1 is SGHRS and CDR2 is YFSETQ in the germline V gene. CDR3 length: 14 residues. The CDR3 DNA reads as TGCGCCAGCAGCGCCGACAGGGTGGACTATGGCTACACCTTC. Its protein is CASSADRVDYGYTF.

The chain has TRBV7-8 and TRBJ1-6, with D unclear. V was trimmed by 3 bases and J by 6 bases, leaving 12 bases between them. The CDR3 runs to 15 residues. Germline V gene data show CDR1 as SGHVS and CDR2 as FQNEAQ. The CDR3 nucleotides are TGTGCCAGCAGCTTTTTTCGGGATGGTAATTCACCCCTCCACTTT. Encoded protein: CASSFFRDGNSPLHF. Supplemented by reference TRBV7-8 and TRBJ1-6, the full variable domain reads GAGVSQSPRYKVAKRGQDVALRCDPISGHVSLFWYQQALGQGPEFLTYFQNEAQLDKSGLPSDRFFAERPEGSVSTLKIQRTQQEDSAVYLCASSFFRDGNSPLHFGNGTRLTVT.

The count of this clone is one. The chain joins TRBV5-1 to TRBJ2-7, with TRBD1 identical over 8 bases. This CDR3 spans 13 amino acids. Germline V lookup: CDR1 SGHRS, CDR2 YFSETQ. V lost 7 bases to trimming and J lost 0 bases; unmatched junction nucleotides: 3. The CDR3 protein is CASGGTGSYEQYF. Here the CDR3 DNA reads TGCGCCAGCGGGGGGACAGGCTCCTACGAGCAGTACTTC.

This CDR3 is CASSLVVGVGDTQYF. CDR3 bases: TGTGCCAGCAGCTTAGTGGTGGGAGTCGGAGATACGCAGTATTTT. The chain couples TRBV7-2 to TRBJ2-3, with D tentatively TRBD2 (5 bases). CDR3 length: 15 residues. The V gene's germline CDR1 is SGHTA and CDR2 FQGNSA. The V end was cut by 1 base, the J end by 5 bases, with 13 bases between.

The chain has TRBV7-9 and TRBJ2-2, with D possibly matching TRBD2 (5 bases). V was clipped by 1 base and J by 6 bases, with 12 bases between them. Germline loops: CDR1 SEHNR, CDR2 FQNEAQ (reference sequence). The length of the CDR3 is 15 residues. CDR3 sequence reads: CASSLGERWAGELFF. CDR3 coding DNA: TGTGCCAGCAGCTTAGGGGAGCGCTGGGCCGGGGAGCTGTTTTTT.

V and J are TRBV28 and TRBJ2-7; 8 bases agree with TRBD1. The CDR3 length is 15 residues. V shed 5 bases, J shed 0 bases, and the junction held 6 bases outside the gene matches. Germline V gene sequence: CDR1 MDHEN, CDR2 SYDVKM. This CDR3 is CASSQTGGSSYEQYF. The CDR3 nucleotides are TGTGCCAGCAGTCAAACAGGGGGTAGCTCCTACGAGCAGTACTTC.

At least ten counts were recorded for this clone. V and J are TRBV27 and TRBJ1-2; weak D call: TRBD1 (6 bases). With 5 bases removed from V and 2 bases from J, the gap between germline ends came to 6 bases. The germline V gene encodes CDR1 MNHEY and CDR2 SMNVEV (reference sequence). There are 12 residues in the CDR3. The chain's CDR3 is CASSTGNYGYTF. CDR3 in DNA: TGTGCCAGCAGTACAGGGAACTATGGCTACACCTTC.

V is TRBV4-2 and J is TRBJ1-1, with a possible D match to TRBD1 (6 bases). Germline CDR1 and CDR2: LGHNA and YNFKEQ. The CDR3 has 17 amino acids. V was cut by 2 bases and J by 0 bases, with 16 bases left in between. The CDR3 sequence is CASSQRGGEVMNTEAFF. Here the CDR3 DNA reads TGTGCCAGCAGCCAACGGGGGGGCGAGGTCATGAACACTGAAGCTTTCTTT.

The rearrangement links TRBV5-8 to TRBJ2-1; the match to TRBD2 covers 7 bases. With 7 bases clipped from V and 8 bases from J, the junction kept 9 bases outside the gene matches. The CDR3 contains 13 residues. CDR1 SGHTS and CDR2 YDEGEE come from the germline V gene. CDR3 nucleotide sequence: TGTGCCAGCGGCCGGGGAGGGCCCTATGAGCAGTTCTTC. It translates to CASGRGGPYEQFF.